Shown below are 6 T cell receptor beta chains from a single sample sequenced in a study of cytomegalovirus exposure and HLA in healthy donors. PCR was performed using 60 Vbeta and 13 Jbeta primers. Only in-frame clones appear in the TCRdb table, and some are missing; sequencing was by immunoSEQ multiplex PCR. The table shows 220,000 or so clones, with 60% to 80% occurring only once. Source material: PBMCs. Receptor source: a woman in her 30s in good health and CMV-seronegative.

The rearrangement links TRBV6-1 to TRBJ1-1; no reliable D call. There are 13 residues in the CDR3. Germline loops: CDR1 MNHNS, CDR2 SASEGT. With 5 bases removed from V and 0 bases from J, the gap between germline ends came to 7 bases. CDR3 in DNA: TGTGCCAGCAGTATCGCTATGAACACTGAAGCTTTCTTT. Its protein is CASSIAMNTEAFF.

This chain connects TRBV10-3 to TRBJ2-1, with 8 bases that match TRBD2. Germline V CDR1 and CDR2: ENHRY, SYGVKD. V lost 10 bases to trimming and J lost 5 bases; unmatched junction nucleotides: 7. This CDR3 spans 13 amino acids. CDR3 DNA: TGTGCCACCGGGACTAGAGGTAACAATGAGCAGTTCTTC. This sequence encodes CATGTRGNNEQFF.

This rearrangement joins TRBV4-1 to TRBJ1-2; 9 nucleotides agree with TRBD1. With 4 bases clipped from V and 6 bases from J, the junction kept 3 bases outside the gene matches. Per germline, CDR1 MGHRA and CDR2 YSYEKL. This CDR3 contains 13 residues. The CDR3: CASSPTGGHGYTF. The CDR3 nucleotides read TGCGCCAGCAGCCCGACAGGGGGACATGGCTACACCTTC.

The V gene is TRBV10-3, the J gene TRBJ2-1; 9 positions agree with TRBD2. The trim removed 2 bases at V and 6 bases at J, leaving 8 bases unmatched. In germline, CDR1 is ENHRY, CDR2 SYGVKD. The CDR3 spans 16 residues. The CDR3 bases are TGTGCCATCAGTGAGGAGCTAGCGGGATCAGGCAATGAGCAGTTCTTC. Translated: CAISEELAGSGNEQFF.

The rearrangement joins TRBV12-5 to TRBJ2-2; 12 nucleotides line up with TRBD2. CDR3 length: 16 amino acids. The germline V gene encodes CDR1 LGHNT and CDR2 FRNRAP. V was pared by 7 bases and J by 8 bases, with 11 bases of the junction left unmatched. The CDR3 reads CASVTRTSGVRGELFF. The DNA of the CDR3 is TGTGCTAGTGTCACACGGACTAGCGGGGTCCGAGGGGAGCTGTTTTTT.

This clone has a handful of counts. The chain uses TRBV5-1 and TRBJ2-7; the match to TRBD2 covers 7 bases. Trimming at V came to 4 bases and at J to 1 base, leaving 5 bases not matched to a gene. This CDR3 is built from 14 residues. Germline CDR1 reads SGHRS; CDR2 reads YFSETQ. CDR3 residues: CASSPGLGSYEQYF. In DNA, the CDR3 is TGCGCCAGCAGCCCTGGACTAGGATCCTACGAGCAGTACTTC. Combining the CDR3 with reference TRBV5-1 and TRBJ2-7 gives the whole variable domain KAGVTQTPRYLIKTRGQQVTLSCSPISGHRSVSWYQQTPGQGLQFLFEYFSETQRNKGNFPGRFSGRQFSNSRSEMNVSTLELGDSALYLCASSPGLGSYEQYFGPGTRLTVT.